This T cell receptor (beta chain) is from a study of beta chain features in type 1 diabetes. Study results and limitations: Type 1 diabetes patients had fewer VDJ junction insertions and more deletions. Type 1 diabetes patients showed a moderate but significant shortening of TCRB CDR3s in all four CD4+ subsets. Equally in patients and controls, shorter templates might have been favored by PCR.

Germline CDR1 SGHTA, CDR2 FQGNSA. V lost 6 bases and J 5 bases, leaving 12 bases between the germline ends. The CDR3 length is 13 residues. Expressed TCRB transcripts were sequenced, since all the RNA that had been isolated was reverse transcribed. Data came from immunoSEQ multiplex PCR; TCRdb stores just in-frame clones and leaves some out. Here the sample spans under 550,000 clones, about an eighth being singletons. The sample holds a few counts of this clone. The antigen remains undetermined. This clonotype was sampled from a woman aged 18-35 years in good health. Sequenced sample: naive CD4+ T cells from blood. This sequence joins TRBV7-2 and TRBJ2-3; the D is unclear. The chain's CDR3 is CASRRSGIDTQYF. The CDR3 DNA reads as TGTGCCAGCAGGCGATCGGGCATAGATACGCAGTATTTT. Variable domain in full (rest from reference TRBV7-2 and TRBJ2-3): GAGVSQSPSNKVTEKGKDVELRCDPISGHTALYWYRQSLGQGLEFLIYFQGNSAPDKSGLPSDRFSAERTGGSVSTLTIQRTQQEDSAVYLCASRRSGIDTQYFGPGTRLTVL.